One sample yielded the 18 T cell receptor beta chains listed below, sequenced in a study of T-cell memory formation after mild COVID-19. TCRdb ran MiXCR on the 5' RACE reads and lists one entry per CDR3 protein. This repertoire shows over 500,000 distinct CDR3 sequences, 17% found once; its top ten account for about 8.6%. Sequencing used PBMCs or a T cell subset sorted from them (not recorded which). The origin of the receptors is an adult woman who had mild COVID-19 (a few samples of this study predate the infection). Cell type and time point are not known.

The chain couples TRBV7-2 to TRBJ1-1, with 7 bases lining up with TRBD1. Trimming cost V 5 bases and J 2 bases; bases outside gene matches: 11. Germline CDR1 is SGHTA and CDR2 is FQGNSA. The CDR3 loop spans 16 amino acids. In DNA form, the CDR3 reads TGTGCCAGCAGCACTTACGGGACAGTGGGAAACACTGAAGCTTTCTTT. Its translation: CASSTYGTVGNTEAFF.

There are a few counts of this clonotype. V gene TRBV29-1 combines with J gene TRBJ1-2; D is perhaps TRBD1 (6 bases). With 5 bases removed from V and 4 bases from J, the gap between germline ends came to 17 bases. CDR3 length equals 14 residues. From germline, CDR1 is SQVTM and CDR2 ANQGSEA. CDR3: CSVTPGHGGYGYTF. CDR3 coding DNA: TGCAGCGTTACGCCGGGACATGGGGGCTATGGCTACACCTTC.

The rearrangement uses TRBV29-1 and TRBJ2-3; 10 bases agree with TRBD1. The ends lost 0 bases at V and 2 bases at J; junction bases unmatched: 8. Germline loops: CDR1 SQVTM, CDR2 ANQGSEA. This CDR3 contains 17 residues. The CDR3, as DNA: TGCAGCGTTGAAGACGGGAGTAGACAGGGGGCCACAGATACGCAGTATTTT. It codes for CSVEDGSRQGATDTQYF.

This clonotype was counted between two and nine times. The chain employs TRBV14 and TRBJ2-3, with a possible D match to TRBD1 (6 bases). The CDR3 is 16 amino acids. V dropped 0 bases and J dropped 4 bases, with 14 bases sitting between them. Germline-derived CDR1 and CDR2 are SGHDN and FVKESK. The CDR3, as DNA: TGTGCCAGCAGCCAAGAACAGGGAGTCTGGGCAGATACGCAGTATTTT. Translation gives CASSQEQGVWADTQYF.

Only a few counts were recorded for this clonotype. The CDR3 coding sequence is TGTGCCAGCAGACCGGCAGGGGTCAGCTACACTGAAGCTTTCTTT. Amino acid sequence: CASRPAGVSYTEAFF. The chain is built from TRBV6-1 and TRBJ1-1, with a possible D match to TRBD1 (6 bases). Germline V gene lookup returns CDR1 MNHNS and CDR2 SASEGT. There are 15 residues in the CDR3. V lost 6 bases and J lost 3, with 17 bases in between.

CDR3 sequence: CASSEITRGGPYEQYF. The CDR3 nucleotides read TGTGCCAGCAGCGAAATCACCAGGGGGGGACCCTACGAGCAGTACTTC. V is TRBV7-2 and J is TRBJ2-7; D tentatively reads TRBD1 or TRBD2 (7 bases each). CDR3 length: 16 residues. Germline V gives CDR1 SGHTA, CDR2 FQGNSA. Trimming shortened V by 5 bases and J by 2 bases, and 19 bases separated the two germline ends.

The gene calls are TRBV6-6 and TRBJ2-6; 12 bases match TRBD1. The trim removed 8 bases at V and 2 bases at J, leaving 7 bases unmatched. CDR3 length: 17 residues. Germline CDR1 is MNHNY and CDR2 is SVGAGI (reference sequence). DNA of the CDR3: TGTGCCAGCCATAGGGGGACAGGGGGCGCTGGGGCCAACGTCCTGACTTTC. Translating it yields CASHRGTGGAGANVLTF.

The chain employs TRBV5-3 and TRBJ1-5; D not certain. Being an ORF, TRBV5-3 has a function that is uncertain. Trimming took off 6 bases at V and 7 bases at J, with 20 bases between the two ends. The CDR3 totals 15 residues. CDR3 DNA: TGTGCCAGAACCCCTCCGCCGACTACCGAGCAGCCCCAGCATTTT. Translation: CARTPPPTTEQPQHF.

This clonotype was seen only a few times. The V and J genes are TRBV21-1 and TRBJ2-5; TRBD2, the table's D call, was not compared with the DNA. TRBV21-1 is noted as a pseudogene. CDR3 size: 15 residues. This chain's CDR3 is CASSSRLAGSETQYF. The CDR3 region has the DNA TGTGCCAGCAGCAGCCGACTAGCGGGTTCAGAGACCCAGTACTTC.

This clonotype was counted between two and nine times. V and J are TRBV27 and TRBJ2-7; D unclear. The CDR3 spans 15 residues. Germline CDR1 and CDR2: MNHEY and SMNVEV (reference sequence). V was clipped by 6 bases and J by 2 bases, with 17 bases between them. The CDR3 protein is CASRVHRYATYEQYF. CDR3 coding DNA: TGTGCCAGCAGGGTACACCGGTACGCAACCTACGAGCAGTACTTC.

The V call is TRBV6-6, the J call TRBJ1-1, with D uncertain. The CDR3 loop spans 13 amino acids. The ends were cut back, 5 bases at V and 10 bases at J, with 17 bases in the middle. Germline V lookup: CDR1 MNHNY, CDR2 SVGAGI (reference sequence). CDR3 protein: CASSAGLLRGAFF. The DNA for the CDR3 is TGTGCCAGCAGTGCCGGGTTACTAAGAGGAGCTTTCTTT.

CDR3 in amino acids: CASSLGGELSGETQYF. CDR3 nucleotide sequence: TGTGCCAGCAGCTTAGGTGGCGAACTGAGCGGAGAGACCCAGTACTTC. V is TRBV7-9 and J is TRBJ2-5; D perhaps matches TRBD2 (5 bases). The CDR3 has 16 residues. The V gene's germline CDR1 is SEHNR and CDR2 FQNEAQ (reference sequence). Between the trimmed V and J ends, which lost 1 base and 4 bases, there was a span of 16 bases.

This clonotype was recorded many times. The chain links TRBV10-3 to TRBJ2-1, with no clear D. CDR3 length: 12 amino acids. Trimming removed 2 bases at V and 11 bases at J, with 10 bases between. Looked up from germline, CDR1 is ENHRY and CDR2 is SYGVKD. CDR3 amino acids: CAISERPEQQFF. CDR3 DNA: TGTGCCATCAGTGAGAGGCCCGAGCAGCAGTTCTTC.

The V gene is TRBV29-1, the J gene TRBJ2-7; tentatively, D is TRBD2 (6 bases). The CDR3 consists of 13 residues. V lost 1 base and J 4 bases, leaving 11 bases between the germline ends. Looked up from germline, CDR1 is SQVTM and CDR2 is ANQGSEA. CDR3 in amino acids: CSVEVYGRYEQYF. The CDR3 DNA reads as TGCAGCGTTGAAGTATACGGGAGATACGAGCAGTACTTC.

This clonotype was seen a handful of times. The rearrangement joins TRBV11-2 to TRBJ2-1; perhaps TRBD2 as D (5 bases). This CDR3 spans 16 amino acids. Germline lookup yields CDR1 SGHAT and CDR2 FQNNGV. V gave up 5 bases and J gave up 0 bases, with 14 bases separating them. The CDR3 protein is CASSRSEESSYNEQFF. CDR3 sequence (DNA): TGTGCCAGCAGCCGGTCGGAGGAGAGCTCCTACAATGAGCAGTTCTTC.

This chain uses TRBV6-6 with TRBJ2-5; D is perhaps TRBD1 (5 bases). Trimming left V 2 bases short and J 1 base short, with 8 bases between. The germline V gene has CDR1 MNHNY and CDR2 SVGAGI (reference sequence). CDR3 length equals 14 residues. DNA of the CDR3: TGTGCCAGCAGTTACGCAGGGATCCAAGAGACCCAGTACTTC. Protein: CASSYAGIQETQYF.

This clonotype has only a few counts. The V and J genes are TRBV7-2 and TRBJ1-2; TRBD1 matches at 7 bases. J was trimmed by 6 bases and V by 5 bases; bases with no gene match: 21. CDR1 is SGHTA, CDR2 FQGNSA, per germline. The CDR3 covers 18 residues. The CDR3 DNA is TGTGCCAGCAGCCCAATCTACACCCGGACAGGTGAAGGGGATGGCTACACCTTC. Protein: CASSPIYTRTGEGDGYTF.

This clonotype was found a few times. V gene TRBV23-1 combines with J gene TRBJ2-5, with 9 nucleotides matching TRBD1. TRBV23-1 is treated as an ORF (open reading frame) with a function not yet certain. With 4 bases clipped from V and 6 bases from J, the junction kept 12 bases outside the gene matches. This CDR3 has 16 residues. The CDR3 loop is CASSPSDRGALKTQYF. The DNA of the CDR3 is TGCGCCAGCAGTCCCTCGGACAGGGGTGCTTTGAAGACCCAGTACTTC.